The 11 T cell receptor beta chains listed next were all sequenced from one sample in a study of human T cells and chemical hapten exposure. MiXCR was run by TCRdb on the RACE reads, yielding one entry per CDR3 protein. The data contain under 200,000 distinct CDR3 sequences, about 31% of them singletons. Time point defined: pre-sensitization, week 0. Treatment in this sample: therapeutic diphenylcyclopropenone sensitization with weekly scalp DPC. The sequences come from whole blood, collected in connection with sensitization to the hapten diphenylcyclopropenone (DPC). These TCRs come from a woman in her twenties or thirties with alopecia areata. Some clones in this sample may be carry-over from other donors' samples.

The chain employs TRBV18 and TRBJ2-5, with a tentative D call TRBD1 (5 bases). The germline V and J ends were trimmed by 0 bases and 5 bases, with 13 bases remaining between them. Looked up from germline, CDR1 is KGHSH and CDR2 is LQKENI. The CDR3 runs to 15 residues. The CDR3 region has the DNA TGTGCCAGCTCACCACCGGGCAGGGTTCGGGAGACCCAGTACTTC. Its protein is CASSPPGRVRETQYF.

The gene calls are TRBV15 and TRBJ2-3; tentative D call: TRBD1 (6 bases). Trimming left V 3 bases short and J 2 bases short, with 12 bases between. Germline CDR1 and CDR2: LNHNV and YYDKDF (reference sequence). The length of the CDR3 is 15 residues. CDR3 DNA sequence: TGTGCCACCAGCAGGGGTAAGGGGGACACAGATACGCAGTATTTT. Translating it yields CATSRGKGDTDTQYF.

The chain recombines TRBV2 with TRBJ1-4, with 12 bases matching TRBD1. CDR1 and CDR2 (germline): SNHLY, FYNNEI. There are 14 residues in the CDR3. V lost 6 bases and J lost 7; bases outside the gene matches: 3. In DNA, the CDR3 is TGTGCCAGCAGCGGGGACAGGGGGCGTGAAAAACTGTTTTTT. Translation: CASSGDRGREKLFF.

Of note for this clonotype: One base away lies a much larger clone, so this may be a sequencing read error. The rearrangement uses TRBV28 and TRBJ2-7, with D possibly matching TRBD2 (5 bases). The CDR3 runs to 12 residues. Germline values: CDR1 MDHEN, CDR2 SYDVKM. The CDR3 is CASSFPGYGQYF. The CDR3 DNA is TGTGCCAGCAGTTTTCCGGGGTACGGGCAGTACTTC.

This clonotype has just a few counts. CDR3 sequence (DNA): TGTGCCAGCAATAAAGGACTGTACGAAGAGACCCAGTACTTC. Amino acid sequence: CASNKGLYEETQYF. The chain is built from TRBV2 and TRBJ2-5, with D possibly TRBD2 on 5 matching bases. Between the trimmed V and J ends, which lost 7 bases and 3 bases, there was a span of 15 bases. Germline V gene sequence: CDR1 SNHLY, CDR2 FYNNEI. The CDR3 has 14 residues.

This clonotype appeared a few times. This rearrangement joins TRBV12-3 or TRBV12-4 to TRBJ1-2; unclear D gene. The CDR3 is 14 amino acids. The V end lost 4 bases, the J end lost 0 bases, and 9 bases lay between the germline ends. CDR3 nucleotide sequence: TGTGCCAGCAGTTCGAGGCTTCCTAACTATGGCTACACCTTC. It translates to CASSSRLPNYGYTF.

The chain joins TRBV6-6 to TRBJ1-4; D unresolved. The V gene's germline CDR1 is MNHNY and CDR2 SVGAGI (reference sequence). CDR3 size: 12 residues. Trimming removed 8 bases at V and 2 bases at J, with 6 bases between. CDR3 sequence (DNA): TGTGCCAGCCGGTCTACTAATGAAAAACTGTTTTTT. This codes for CASRSTNEKLFF.

The genes are TRBV29-1 and TRBJ2-3; 7 bases map to TRBD1. CDR3 size: 13 residues. V gave up 7 bases and J gave up 6 bases; unmatched junction bases: 10. The V gene's germline CDR1 is SQVTM and CDR2 ANQGSEA. The CDR3 spells CSADRVLMDTQYF. The DNA of the CDR3 is TGCAGCGCTGACAGGGTTCTGATGGATACGCAGTATTTT.

The CDR3 DNA reads as TGTGCCAGCAGCGAAACTGGTCGAATGAACACTGAAGCTTTCTTT. Residues: CASSETGRMNTEAFF. J is TRBJ1-1 and V is TRBV4-2; D is unclear. The CDR3 is 15 amino acids. V shed 5 bases and J shed 0 bases, with 13 bases lying between them. CDR1 is LGHNA and CDR2 is YNFKEQ in the germline V gene.

The rearrangement uses TRBV6-2 or TRBV6-3 and TRBJ2-1; 10 bases fit TRBD2. CDR1 is MNHEY, CDR2 SVGEGT, per germline. The CDR3 has 13 residues. V trimming: 8 bases; J trimming: 9 bases; junction bases outside the gene matches: 7. The CDR3 spells CASLASGRSEQFF. The CDR3 DNA is TGTGCCAGCTTGGCTAGCGGGAGAAGTGAGCAGTTCTTC.

The chain couples TRBV29-1 to TRBJ2-4; D uncertain. V was shortened by 6 bases and J by 3 bases, with 12 bases between the two germline ends. CDR3 size: 13 residues. Germline V CDR1 and CDR2: SQVTM, ANQGSEA. CDR3 DNA: TGCAGCGTCGGCGACTCGAACAAAAACATTCAGTACTTC. This sequence encodes CSVGDSNKNIQYF.